This TCR beta chain was observed in a study of human T cells and chemical hapten exposure. Study results and caveats: No alteration of TCRs above 1 in 1000 frequency was seen with DPC sensitization. A positive correlation with patch test score was shown by PT1 expanded TCR counts. Compared with pre-sensitization or healthy control sets, expanded TCRs clustered more.

Using its own MiXCR run on the RACE reads, TCRdb lists one record per CDR3 protein. Of 300,000 to 450,000 distinct CDR3 sequences listed, 5% to 6.5% are singletons. As regards this clonotype: Its antigen remains unidentified.

The time point here: pre-sensitization, week 0. Treatment defined: therapeutic diphenylcyclopropenone sensitization with weekly scalp DPC. The CDR3 consists of 13 residues. CDR1 MNHEY and CDR2 SVGEGT come from the germline V gene. V lost 0 bases and J lost 5, with 8 bases in between. The receptor comes from a woman younger than 30 with alopecia areata. Some clones in this sample may be carry-over from other donors' samples. V gene TRBV6-2 or TRBV6-3 combines with J gene TRBJ2-7, with D perhaps TRBD2 (5 bases). Sequences were derived from whole blood, sampled in connection with sensitization to the hapten diphenylcyclopropenone (DPC). The CDR3 region has the DNA TGTGCCAGCAGTTACTCGATCGGGGACGAGCAGTACTTC. Amino acid sequence: CASSYSIGDEQYF.